Listed here are 6 T cell receptor beta chains from one sample, sequenced in a study of blood T cell repertoires in COVID-19. Repertoires were generated with immunoSEQ multiplex PCR, while TCRdb's copy carries only in-frame clones and drops some. The sample lists about 120,000 clones, around 90% seen once, with around 7.7% in the top ten. Sequencing was carried out using peripheral blood. All receptors derive from a human donor in a cohort sampled during active COVID-19.

For the CDR3, the DNA is TGTGCCAGCAGCCAAGTAGGTACAGCCTACAATGAGCAGTTCTTC. Protein: CASSQVGTAYNEQFF. The rearrangement uses TRBV4-2 and TRBJ2-1; D not resolved. V lost 1 base, J lost 2 bases, and 9 bases lay in between. The germline V gene has CDR1 LGHNA and CDR2 YNFKEQ. The CDR3 length is 15 residues.

The CDR3 DNA reads TGTGCCAGCAGGCCGGGACTAGCGGGAGCGTACGAGCAGTACTTC. This translates into CASRPGLAGAYEQYF. The chain carries TRBV6-5 and TRBJ2-7; 14 bases align to TRBD2. CDR3 size: 15 residues. V lost 6 bases to trimming and J lost 4 bases; unmatched junction nucleotides: 5. The germline CDR1 and CDR2 sequences are MNHEY and SVGAGI.

The J gene is TRBJ1-3, the V gene TRBV28; D is unclear. There are 15 residues in the CDR3. Trimming stripped 3 bases from V and 2 bases from J, with 11 bases between. Germline V gene lookup returns CDR1 MDHEN and CDR2 SYDVKM. CDR3 residues: CASSFSYLAGNTIYF. The CDR3, as DNA: TGTGCCAGCAGTTTTAGTTATTTGGCTGGAAACACCATATATTTT.

Points on this clone: An end of the junction differs from the germline gene, which may be a read error. This chain connects TRBV27 to TRBJ2-7; 8 bases align to TRBD1. Germline CDR1 MNHEY, CDR2 SMNVEV (reference sequence). CDR3 length equals 11 residues. CDR3 DNA: TGTGCCAGCAGTTCGACAGGGGCCCTGCACTTC. It specifies CASSSTGALHF.

This clone was counted between two and nine times. The V and J genes are TRBV29-1 and TRBJ2-3; TRBD2 agrees at 8 bases. Unmatched junction bases numbered 8, after V lost 4 bases and J lost 5 bases. The CDR3 runs to 14 residues. Germline V gene sequence: CDR1 SQVTM, CDR2 ANQGSEA. In nucleotides, the CDR3 is TGCAGCGTTGGGACTAGCTGGGCAGTAGATACGCAGTATTTT. It translates to CSVGTSWAVDTQYF.

The V and J genes are TRBV10-3 and TRBJ1-1; 8 nucleotides line up with TRBD1. The germline gives CDR1 ENHRY, CDR2 SYGVKD. The length of the CDR3 is 12 residues. V dropped 9 bases and J dropped 1; count of bases not matched to a gene: 1. In DNA form, the CDR3 reads TGTGCCATTGGACAGGGGAACACTGAAGCTTTCTTT. Its protein product is CAIGQGNTEAFF.